Following are 24 T cell receptor beta chains from one sample sequenced in a study of blood T cell repertoires in COVID-19. Produced via immunoSEQ multiplex PCR; TCRdb's table is partial and in-frame only. The profile shows just under 350,000 clones, about 90% of them singletons. Sequenced: peripheral blood. The receptor source for this set is a woman between 50 and 59 years old with COVID-19, enrolled during active disease.

V gene TRBV2 combines with J gene TRBJ1-5, with a tentative D call TRBD1 (6 bases). This CDR3 has 15 amino acids. The germline V gene encodes CDR1 SNHLY and CDR2 FYNNEI. The V end was cut by 6 bases, the J end by 5 bases, with 17 bases between. The CDR3 loop reads CASREETGYDQPQHF. The CDR3 DNA reads TGTGCCAGCAGAGAGGAAACAGGGTACGATCAGCCCCAGCATTTT.

The CDR3 region has the DNA TGCGCCAGCAGCCAAGGACAGGGGGGCCCATACAATGAGCAGTTCTTC. Protein product: CASSQGQGGPYNEQFF. The V gene is TRBV4-1, the J gene TRBJ2-1, with 9 bases that match TRBD1. The CDR3 runs to 16 residues. The germline gives CDR1 MGHRA, CDR2 YSYEKL. The V gene end was trimmed by 1 base and the J gene end by 4 bases; junction bases not matched to a gene: 5.

This clone was counted at least ten times. This chain uses TRBV7-9 with TRBJ2-2; no reliable D call. Trimming left V 5 bases short and J 5 bases short, with 9 bases between. This CDR3 is 13 amino acids long. The V gene's germline CDR1 is SEHNR and CDR2 FQNEAQ (reference sequence). DNA for the CDR3: TGTGCCAGCAGCCCTAGTTCGACCGGGGAGCTGTTTTTT. It translates to CASSPSSTGELFF.

The chain joins TRBV5-1 to TRBJ2-4, with 8 bases that match TRBD1. The CDR3 runs 15 residues. V dropped 0 bases and J dropped 8; count of bases not matched to a gene: 7. In germline, CDR1 is SGHRS, CDR2 YFSETQ. The CDR3 DNA follows: TGCGCCAGCAGCTTGGGTGGGGACAGGATGGACATTCAGTACTTC. It codes for CASSLGGDRMDIQYF. Full variable domain (rest looked up from reference TRBV5-1 and TRBJ2-4): KAGVTQTPRYLIKTRGQQVTLSCSPISGHRSVSWYQQTPGQGLQFLFEYFSETQRNKGNFPGRFSGRQFSNSRSEMNVSTLELGDSALYLCASSLGGDRMDIQYFGAGTRLSVL.

This chain connects TRBV19 to TRBJ2-1, with 13 nucleotides matching TRBD2. Germline V lookup: CDR1 LNHDA, CDR2 SQIVND (reference sequence). V was clipped by 2 bases and J by 3 bases; unmatched bases: 1. This CDR3 has 16 amino acids. CDR3 residues: CASSIRTSGSYNEQFF. The CDR3 DNA reads as TGTGCCAGTAGTATAAGGACTAGCGGGAGCTACAATGAGCAGTTCTTC. The whole variable domain, filled in from reference TRBV19 and TRBJ2-1, reads DGGITQSPKYLFRKEGQNVTLSCEQNLNHDAMYWYRQDPGQGLRLIYYSQIVNDFQKGDIAEGYSVSREKKESFPLTVTSAQKNPTAFYLCASSIRTSGSYNEQFFGPGTRLTVL.

The CDR3 bases are TGTGCCAGCAGTACACAGGGGGCCGGGGAGCTGTTTTTT. It encodes CASSTQGAGELFF. The rearrangement joins TRBV6-5 to TRBJ2-2; 8 nucleotides match TRBD1. There are 13 residues in the CDR3. V was clipped by 5 bases and J by 6 bases; unmatched bases: 2. Germline V gene sequence: CDR1 MNHEY, CDR2 SVGAGI.

The gene calls are TRBV19 and TRBJ1-2, with D perhaps TRBD1 (5 bases). This CDR3 region has 16 residues. Between the trimmed V and J ends, which lost 3 bases and 2 bases, there was a span of 16 bases. Germline V lookup: CDR1 LNHDA, CDR2 SQIVND (reference sequence). The CDR3 loop reads CASSIGGGVMNYGYTF. For the CDR3, the DNA is TGTGCCAGTAGTATCGGGGGGGGAGTTATGAACTATGGCTACACCTTC.

This chain uses TRBV25-1 with TRBJ2-1; 12 bases agree with TRBD2. V dropped 6 bases and J dropped 1; count of bases not matched to a gene: 7. This CDR3 region has 17 residues. The germline V gene has CDR1 MGHDK and CDR2 SYGVNS. CDR3 in DNA: TGTGCCAGCAGGGGGGGGACTAGCGGGTTTTCCTACAATGAGCAGTTCTTC. Residues: CASRGGTSGFSYNEQFF.

The genes are TRBV20-1 and TRBJ2-3, with no clear D. The germline V gene has CDR1 DFQATT and CDR2 SNEGSKA (reference sequence). Trimming pared 8 bases from V and 3 bases from J, leaving 9 bases between. This CDR3 spans 11 amino acids. CDR3 sequence: CSSRQTDTQYF. Here the CDR3 DNA reads TGCAGTTCCAGGCAGACAGATACGCAGTATTTT.

The V and J genes are TRBV11-3 and TRBJ1-1, with 8 bases fitting TRBD1. Germline V gives CDR1 SGHNT, CDR2 YENEEA. CDR3 length: 15 amino acids. After removal of 5 bases from V and 0 bases from J, the junction contained 5 bases not matched to a gene. CDR3 sequence reads: CASSLRTGMNTEAFF. The DNA of the CDR3 is TGTGCCAGCAGCCTACGGACAGGGATGAACACTGAAGCTTTCTTT.

The chain employs TRBV6-2 or TRBV6-3 and TRBJ2-7, with D tentatively TRBD1 (6 bases). CDR3 length: 15 residues. Germline loops: CDR1 MNHEY, CDR2 SVGEGT. V lost 2 bases, J lost 4 bases, and 15 bases lay in between. CDR3 sequence: CASSYTGKEWYEQYF. As DNA, the CDR3 is TGTGCCAGCAGTTACACAGGGAAGGAATGGTACGAGCAGTACTTC.

Written as DNA, the CDR3 is TGTGCCAGCTCACCAGAGACACATACTGGCCGGGGCTACACCTTC. It specifies CASSPETHTGRGYTF. The chain employs TRBV18 and TRBJ1-2; D unclear. V was cut by 2 bases and J by 8 bases, with 18 bases left in between. CDR1 is KGHSH and CDR2 is LQKENI in the germline V gene. CDR3 length: 15 amino acids.

This clone has more than one count but fewer than ten. V and J are TRBV28 and TRBJ1-4; 9 positions agree with TRBD1. J lost 9 bases, V lost 4 bases, and 6 bases had no gene match. CDR1 MDHEN and CDR2 SYDVKM come from the germline V gene. The CDR3 loop spans 14 amino acids. The CDR3 here is CASSSGQGLQKLFF. CDR3 DNA: TGTGCCAGCAGTTCCGGACAGGGGCTTCAAAAACTGTTTTTT.

DNA of the CDR3: TGTGCCAGTAGTCCCCGACAGGGCGTCCAAGAGACCCAGTACTTC. It yields the protein CASSPRQGVQETQYF. The chain employs TRBV19 and TRBJ2-5; 7 nucleotides line up with TRBD1. This CDR3 is 15 amino acids long. V lost 5 bases to trimming and J lost 1 base; unmatched junction nucleotides: 7. Germline V gene data show CDR1 as LNHDA and CDR2 as SQIVND (reference sequence). Looking up the rest from reference TRBV19 and TRBJ2-5 gives the full variable domain: DGGITQSPKYLFRKEGQNVTLSCEQNLNHDAMYWYRQDPGQGLRLIYYSQIVNDFQKGDIAEGYSVSREKKESFPLTVTSAQKNPTAFYLCASSPRQGVQETQYFGPGTRLLVL.

This chain uses TRBV11-1 with TRBJ1-1; D possibly corresponds to TRBD1 (5 bases). The CDR3 has 16 amino acids. V lost 2 bases to trimming and J lost 1 base, with 14 bases between them. The V gene's germline CDR1 is SGHAT and CDR2 FQDESV (reference sequence). The CDR3 bases are TGTGCCAGCAGCTTAATAAAGGCAGGGCGGAACACTGAAGCTTTCTTT. Its protein is CASSLIKAGRNTEAFF.

The chain links TRBV19 to TRBJ2-3; 7 bases are a match to TRBD1. The CDR3 covers 14 residues. CDR1 and CDR2 from the germline V gene are LNHDA and SQIVND (reference sequence). J lost 3 bases, V lost 11 bases, and 11 bases had no gene match. CDR3 bases: TGTGCCGCAGCAATGGGGACAGATACAGATACGCAGTATTTT. It codes for CAAAMGTDTDTQYF.

This chain uses TRBV7-8 with TRBJ1-1, with 9 bases aligning to TRBD1. CDR3 length: 13 residues. V shed 5 bases and J 9 bases; nucleotides not matched to a gene: 7. Germline V lookup: CDR1 SGHVS, CDR2 FQNEAQ. CDR3 bases: TGTGCCAGCAGCACGGGGACAGGGTTCAAAGCTTTCTTT. Translating it yields CASSTGTGFKAFF.

The rearrangement links TRBV30 to TRBJ2-4; TRBD1 aligns across 9 bases. The CDR3 length is 15 residues. V shed 2 bases, J shed 7 bases, and the junction held 9 bases outside the gene matches. CDR1 GTSNPN and CDR2 SVGIG come from the germline V gene (reference sequence). The CDR3 reads CAWSQGTGNRNIQYF. DNA of the CDR3: TGTGCCTGGAGTCAAGGGACAGGGAATCGGAACATTCAGTACTTC.

This clone was seen just once. CDR3 in amino acids: CATRWTGRNYGYTF. The CDR3 DNA follows: TGTGCCACCCGCTGGACAGGACGAAACTATGGCTACACCTTC. This sequence joins TRBV24-1 and TRBJ1-2, with 7 bases aligning to TRBD1. This CDR3 is built from 14 residues. V lost 9 bases and J lost 2; bases outside the gene matches: 8. The germline gives CDR1 KGHDR, CDR2 SFDVKD.

Concerning this clone itself: Other DNA sequences of this sample code for an identical CDR3. The chain is built from TRBV5-1 and TRBJ1-4, with TRBD1 matching over 11 bases. Germline V gene sequence: CDR1 SGHRS, CDR2 YFSETQ. The CDR3 consists of 14 residues. V gave up 4 bases and J gave up 7 bases; unmatched junction bases: 3. CDR3 nucleotide sequence: TGCGCCAGCAGCCTGGGACAGGGGGGTGAAAAACTGTTTTTT. Translation gives CASSLGQGGEKLFF. Drawing the rest from reference TRBV5-1 and TRBJ1-4, the complete variable domain is KAGVTQTPRYLIKTRGQQVTLSCSPISGHRSVSWYQQTPGQGLQFLFEYFSETQRNKGNFPGRFSGRQFSNSRSEMNVSTLELGDSALYLCASSLGQGGEKLFFGSGTQLSVL.

CDR3 region: CASSSGVSGSLTEQFF. In DNA, the CDR3 is TGTGCCAGCAGCTCAGGGGTTAGCGGGAGTCTTACTGAGCAGTTCTTC. The chain uses TRBV7-8 and TRBJ2-1; 9 bases map to TRBD2. From germline, CDR1 is SGHVS and CDR2 FQNEAQ. CDR3 length equals 16 residues. Losses at the gene ends were 4 bases for V and 9 bases for J; bases not matched to a gene: 13.

CDR3 sequence reads: CASSLDGGLSTQYF. CDR3 DNA sequence: TGCGCCAGCAGCTTGGACGGGGGACTCTCGACCCAGTACTTC. The genes are TRBV5-1 and TRBJ2-5; TRBD2 might be the D (6 bases). The CDR3 spans 14 residues. Germline assignment: CDR1 SGHRS and CDR2 YFSETQ. V lost 0 bases and J 7 bases, leaving 13 bases between the germline ends.

This rearrangement joins TRBV4-2 to TRBJ2-7, with a possible D match to TRBD2 (6 bases). The CDR3 has 15 amino acids. The V end lost 0 bases, the J end lost 1 base, and 10 bases lay between the germline ends. Germline V gene sequence: CDR1 LGHNA, CDR2 YNFKEQ. The CDR3 spells CASSQDRGTSYEQYF. CDR3 nucleotides: TGTGCCAGCAGCCAAGATCGGGGGACGTCCTACGAGCAGTACTTC.

The rearrangement links TRBV12-5 to TRBJ1-6, with TRBD1 matching over 8 bases. The CDR3 contains 15 residues. Germline CDR1 is LGHNT and CDR2 is FRNRAP. Trimming cost V 6 bases and J 0 bases; bases outside gene matches: 1. In nucleotides, the CDR3 is TGTGCTAGTGGAACAGGGGGCTCCTATAATTCACCCCTCCACTTT. Its protein is CASGTGGSYNSPLHF.